The 8 T cell receptor beta chains below were found in one sample sequenced in a study of blood T cells in healthy people across ages. A second roughly 6 to 12 cycle PCR used barcoded and J-beta primers. TCRdb itself ran the 5' RACE reads through MiXCR, one entry per CDR3 protein. Seen here are some 640,000 distinct CDR3 sequences, about 30% observed once, and the top ten hold 15% to 18%. Sequencing used blood. These TCRs come from an elderly woman in good health.

This chain links TRBV6-1 with TRBJ2-7, with D maybe TRBD2 (6 bases). The J call is doubtful: the DNA matches TRBJ2-4 better. There are 16 residues in the CDR3. Germline V gene sequence: CDR1 MNHNS, CDR2 SASEGT. The CDR3 here is CASSEALGGRKNIQYF. CDR3 in DNA: TGTGCCAGCAGTGAAGCGCTCGGGGGACGGAAAAACATTCAGTACTTC.

At least ten counts were recorded for this clonotype. This chain uses TRBV10-3 with TRBJ1-5, with 9 positions matching TRBD1. Looked up from germline, CDR1 is ENHRY and CDR2 is SYGVKD. The CDR3 is 14 residues long. V dropped 8 bases and J dropped 6; count of bases not matched to a gene: 8. The chain's CDR3 is CAIGLGQGIQPQHF. The CDR3 coding sequence is TGTGCCATCGGCCTGGGACAGGGAATTCAGCCCCAGCATTTT.

J is TRBJ2-4 and V is TRBV10-3; no clear D. Germline CDR1 reads ENHRY; CDR2 reads SYGVKD. Trimming took 2 bases from V and 2 from J, leaving 4 bases between them. The CDR3 totals 13 residues. Written as DNA, the CDR3 is TGTGCCATCAGTGAGGACACCAAAAACATTCAGTACTTC. It codes for CAISEDTKNIQYF.

This clonotype was observed a few times. The chain recombines TRBV6-5 with TRBJ2-2; D is uncertain. CDR3 length: 15 residues. Trimming took 0 bases from V and 2 from J, leaving 7 bases between them. Germline-derived CDR1 and CDR2 are MNHEY and SVGAGI. Here the CDR3 reads CASSYSSYNTGELFF. The CDR3 DNA reads as TGTGCCAGCAGTTACTCCAGTTATAACACCGGGGAGCTGTTTTTT.

At least ten counts were recorded for this clonotype. The chain recombines TRBV29-1 with TRBJ2-5; maybe TRBD2 (6 bases). V lost 8 bases to trimming and J lost 0 bases, with 13 bases between them. The CDR3 covers 13 residues. Germline CDR1 SQVTM, CDR2 ANQGSEA. CDR3 DNA: TGCAGCCTGAAAGCGGGTAACCAAGAGACCCAGTACTTC. This gives the protein CSLKAGNQETQYF.

This clonotype was counted at least ten times. One end of the junction does not line up with germline, which may come from a read error. The chain recombines TRBV5-1 with TRBJ2-7; unclear D gene. This CDR3 has 14 residues. The germline gives CDR1 SGHRS, CDR2 YFSETQ. CDR3 amino acids: CASSLDGGRDEQYF. CDR3 coding DNA: TGTGCCAGCAGTTTAGATGGCGGTCGGGACGAGCAGTACTTC.

In the case of this clonotype: With a much larger clone just one base away, this may be a read error. The V gene is TRBV5-1, the J gene TRBJ2-5; D ambiguous. Germline-derived CDR1 and CDR2 are SGHRS and YFSETQ. Trimming took 0 bases from V and 11 from J, leaving 11 bases between them. The CDR3 has 12 residues. CDR3 protein: CASSLGLREQYF. CDR3 coding DNA: TGCGCCAGCAGCTTGGGTCTTCGTGAGCAGTACTTC.

Points on this clonotype: A much larger clonotype is one base distant, so this may be a read error. The chain uses TRBV24-1 and TRBJ2-7; 7 bases line up with TRBD1. This CDR3 spans 12 amino acids. Germline assignment: CDR1 KGHDR and CDR2 SFDVKD. The CDR3 loop reads CDTSETGAEQYF. CDR3 nucleotides: TGTGACACCAGTGAAACAGGGGCCGAGCAGTACTTC.